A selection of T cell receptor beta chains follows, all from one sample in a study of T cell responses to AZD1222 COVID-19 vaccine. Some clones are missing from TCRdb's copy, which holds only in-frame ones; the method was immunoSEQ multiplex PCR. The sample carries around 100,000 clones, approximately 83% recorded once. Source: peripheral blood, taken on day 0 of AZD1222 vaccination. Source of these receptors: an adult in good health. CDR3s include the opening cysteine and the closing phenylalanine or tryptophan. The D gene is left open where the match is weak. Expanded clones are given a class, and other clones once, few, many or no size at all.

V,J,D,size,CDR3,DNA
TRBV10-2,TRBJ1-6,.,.,CATTPFGQPNSPLHF,TGCGCCACCACACCCTTCGGACAGCCTAATTCACCCCTCCACTTT
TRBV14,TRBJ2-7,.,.,CASSQGDSRMYF,TGTGCCAGCAGCCAAGGAGACAGTAGAATGTACTTC
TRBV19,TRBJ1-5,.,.,CASRRERSNQPQHF,TGTGCCAGTAGGCGGGAGCGGAGCAATCAGCCCCAGCATTTT
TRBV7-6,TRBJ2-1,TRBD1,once,CASSAPQGAYEQFF,TGTGCCAGCAGCGCCCCACAGGGGGCCTATGAGCAGTTCTTC
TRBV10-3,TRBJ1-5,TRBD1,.,CAISDSDRGYQPQHF,TGTGCCATCAGTGATTCTGACAGGGGATATCAGCCCCAGCATTTT
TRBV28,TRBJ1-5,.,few,CASSLTLREGQPQHF,TGTGCCAGCAGTTTGACCCTCAGGGAGGGTCAGCCCCAGCATTTT
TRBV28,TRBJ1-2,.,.,CASSLGVVDYGYTF,TGTGCCAGCAGTTTGGGGGTTGTGGACTATGGCTACACCTTC
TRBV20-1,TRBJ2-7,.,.,CSASSGFLYEQYF,TGCAGTGCTAGTTCGGGGTTCCTATACGAGCAGTACTTC
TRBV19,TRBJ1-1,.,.,CASSIRGSTEAFF,TGTGCCAGTAGTATTCGAGGGTCCACCGAAGCTTTCTTT
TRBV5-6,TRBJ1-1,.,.,CASSPYWNTEAFF,TGTGCCAGCAGTCCCTACTGGAACACTGAAGCTTTCTTT
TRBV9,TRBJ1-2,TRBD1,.,CASSPHPNYQGDGYTF,TGTGCCAGCAGCCCGCACCCCAATTATCAGGGGGACGGCTACACCTTC
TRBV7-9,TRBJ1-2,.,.,CASSSITVNYTF,TGTGCCAGCAGCTCAATCACAGTGAACTACACCTTC
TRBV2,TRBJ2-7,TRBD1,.,CASRGRGRFHEQYF,TGTGCCAGCAGGGGCAGGGGGCGCTTCCACGAGCAGTACTTC
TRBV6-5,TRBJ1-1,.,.,CASFVTSITEAFF,TGTGCCAGCTTTGTAACGAGTATCACTGAAGCTTTCTTT
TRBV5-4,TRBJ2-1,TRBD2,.,CASSLTSGTTNYNEQFF,TGTGCCAGCAGCTTGACTAGCGGGACGACTAACTACAATGAGCAGTTCTTC
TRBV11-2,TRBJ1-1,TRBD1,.,CASSPGQAFVRETEAFF,TGTGCCAGCAGCCCGGGACAGGCCTTTGTCCGGGAAACTGAAGCTTTCTTT
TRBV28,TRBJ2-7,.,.,CASSFLRYEQYF,TGTGCCAGCAGTTTCCTCAGGTACGAGCAGTACTTC
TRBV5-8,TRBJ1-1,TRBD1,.,CAGRTGSNTEAFF,TGTGCCGGAAGGACAGGGTCGAACACTGAAGCTTTCTTT
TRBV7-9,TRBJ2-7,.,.,CASSSAVGFSGEQYF,TGTGCCAGCAGCTCCGCGGTCGGATTTTCGGGCGAGCAGTACTTC
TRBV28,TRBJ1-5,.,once,CASSSIQPQHF,TGTGCCAGCAGTTCCATACAGCCCCAGCATTTT
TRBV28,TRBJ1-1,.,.,CASNSWGDLSTEAFF,TGTGCCAGCAACTCGTGGGGAGACCTATCCACTGAAGCTTTCTTT
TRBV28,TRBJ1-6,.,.,CASFRQDNSPLHF,TGTGCCAGCTTTAGACAGGATAATTCACCCCTCCACTTT
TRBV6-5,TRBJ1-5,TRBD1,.,CASSYTRDRDVSF,TGTGCCAGCAGTTACACCCGGGACAGGGACGTGTCTTTT
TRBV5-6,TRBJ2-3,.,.,CASGQVQTDTQYF,TGTGCCAGCGGTCAGGTTCAGACAGATACGCAGTATTTT
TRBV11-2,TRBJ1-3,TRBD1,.,CASSLPTGASGNTIYF,TGTGCCAGCAGCTTACCGACAGGGGCCTCTGGAAACACCATATATTTT
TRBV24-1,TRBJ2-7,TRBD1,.,CATSGTTGDDEQYF,TGTGCCACCAGTGGAACCACAGGGGACGACGAGCAGTACTTC
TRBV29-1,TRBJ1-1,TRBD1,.,CSGTGESTEAFF,TGCAGCGGGACAGGGGAGTCAACTGAAGCTTTCTTT